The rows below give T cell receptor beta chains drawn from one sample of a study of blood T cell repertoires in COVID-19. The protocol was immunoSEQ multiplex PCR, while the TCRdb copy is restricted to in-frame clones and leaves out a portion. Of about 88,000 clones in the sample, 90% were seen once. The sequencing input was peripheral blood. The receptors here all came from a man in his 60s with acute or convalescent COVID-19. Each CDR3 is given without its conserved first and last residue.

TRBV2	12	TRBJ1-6	ASRGGGSGSPLH
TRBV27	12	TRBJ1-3	ASSLDGAGNTIY
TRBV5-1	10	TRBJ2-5	ASSLVRETQY
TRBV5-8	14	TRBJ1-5	ASSAGQVISNQPQH
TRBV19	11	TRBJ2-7	ASSIAGAEEQY
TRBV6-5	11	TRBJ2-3	ASSWGLTDTQY
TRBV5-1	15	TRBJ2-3	ASSLGLGTGGTDTQY
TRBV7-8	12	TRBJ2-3	ASSLASVVGTQY
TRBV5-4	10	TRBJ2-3	ASSLGRDTQY
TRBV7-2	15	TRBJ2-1	ASSLGPPGGPEGEQF
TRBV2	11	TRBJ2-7	ASKQGQDYEQY
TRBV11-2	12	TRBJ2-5	ASSPNSGQETQY
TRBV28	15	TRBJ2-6	ASSLPGVSSGANVLT
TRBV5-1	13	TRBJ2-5	ASSPGLAGEETQY
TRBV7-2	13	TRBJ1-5	ASSLDYRGDQPQH
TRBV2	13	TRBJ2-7	ASRVGQGGSYEQY
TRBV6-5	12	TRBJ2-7	ASSRKTGGKEQY
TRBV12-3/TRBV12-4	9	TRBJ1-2	ASSFRYGYT
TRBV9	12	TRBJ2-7	ASSVGRGRDEQY
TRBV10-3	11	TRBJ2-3	AISEMRADTQY
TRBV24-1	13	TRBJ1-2	ATTKPTGTGYGYT
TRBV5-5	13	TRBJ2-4	ASSYGPTTANIQY
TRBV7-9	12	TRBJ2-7	ASSSAGVAYEQY
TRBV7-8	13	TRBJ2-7	ASSPISGTGGEQY
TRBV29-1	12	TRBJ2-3	SVTAGGSTDTQY
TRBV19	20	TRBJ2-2	ASSRVVTTGGLIDTNTGELF
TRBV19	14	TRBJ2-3	ASSYSPGTSTDTQY
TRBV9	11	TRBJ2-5	ASSPPAQETQY
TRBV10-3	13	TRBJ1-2	AISETLQVNYGYT
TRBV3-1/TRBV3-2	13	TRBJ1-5	ASSQDNRGNQPQH
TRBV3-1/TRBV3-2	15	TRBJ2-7	ASSPIGSRTGDYEQY
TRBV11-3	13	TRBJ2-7	ASSSTGTLSYEQY
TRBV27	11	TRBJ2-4	ASSRGQGSIQY
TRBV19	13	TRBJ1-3	ASSIARDSGNTIY
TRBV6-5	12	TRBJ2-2	ASQAGARTGELF
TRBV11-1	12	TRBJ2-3	ASSLASSTDTQY
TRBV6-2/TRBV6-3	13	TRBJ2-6	ASSPQATGANVLT
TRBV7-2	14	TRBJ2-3	ASSLSGQGNTDTQY
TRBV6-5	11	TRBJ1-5	AKPGFCNQPQH
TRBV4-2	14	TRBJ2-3	ASSKASAGGADTQY
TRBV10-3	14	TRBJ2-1	AISEDSGRGYNEQF
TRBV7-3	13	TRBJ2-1	ASSLMGGPWGEQF
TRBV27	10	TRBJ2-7	ASTAGPYEQY
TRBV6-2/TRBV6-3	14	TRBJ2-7	ASSTGLAGFIDEQY
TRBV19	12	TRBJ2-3	ASSIDRNTDTQY
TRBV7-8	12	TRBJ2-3	ASSSGTGRDTQY
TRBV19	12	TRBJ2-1	ASNLGQGWDEQF
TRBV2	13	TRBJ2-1	ASSDTRFSYNEQF
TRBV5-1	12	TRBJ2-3	ASSFDRHTDTQY
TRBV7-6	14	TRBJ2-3	ASSASLAVGTDTQY
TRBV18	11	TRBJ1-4	ASSPAQAEKLF
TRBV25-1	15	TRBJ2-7	ASSDLLGTGKTYEQY
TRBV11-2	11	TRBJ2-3	ASSLGGRDTQY